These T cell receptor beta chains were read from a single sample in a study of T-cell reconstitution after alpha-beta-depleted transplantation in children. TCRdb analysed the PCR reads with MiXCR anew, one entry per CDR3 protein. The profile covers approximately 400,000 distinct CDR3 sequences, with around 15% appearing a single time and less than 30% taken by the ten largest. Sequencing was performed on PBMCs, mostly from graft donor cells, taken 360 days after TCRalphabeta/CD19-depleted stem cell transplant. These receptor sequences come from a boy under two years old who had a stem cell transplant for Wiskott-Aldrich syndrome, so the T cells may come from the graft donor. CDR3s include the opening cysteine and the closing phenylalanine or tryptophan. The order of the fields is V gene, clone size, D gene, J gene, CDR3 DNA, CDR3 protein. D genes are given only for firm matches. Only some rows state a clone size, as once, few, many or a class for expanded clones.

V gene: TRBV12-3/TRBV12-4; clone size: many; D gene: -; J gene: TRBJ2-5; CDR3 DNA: TGTGCCAGCAGTTTGTCTAGTCCCGAGACCCAGTACTTC; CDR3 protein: CASSLSSPETQYF
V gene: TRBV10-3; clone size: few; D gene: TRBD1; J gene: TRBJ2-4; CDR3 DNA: TGTGCCATCAGTACAGGGGATCTGGACATTCAGTACTTC; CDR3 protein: CAISTGDLDIQYF
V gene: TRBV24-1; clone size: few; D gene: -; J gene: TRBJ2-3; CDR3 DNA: TGTGCCACCTCCGGGGACTCCACAGATACGCAGTATTTT; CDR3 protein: CATSGDSTDTQYF
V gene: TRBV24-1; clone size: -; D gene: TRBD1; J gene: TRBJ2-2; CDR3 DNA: TGTGCCACCGGACAGGGGAGCACCGGGGAGCTGTTTTTT; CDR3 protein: CATGQGSTGELFF
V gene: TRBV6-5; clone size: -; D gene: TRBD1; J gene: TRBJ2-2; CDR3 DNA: TGTGCCAGCAGTTACCTGGACAGGGTCACCGGGGAGCTGTTTTTT; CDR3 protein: CASSYLDRVTGELFF
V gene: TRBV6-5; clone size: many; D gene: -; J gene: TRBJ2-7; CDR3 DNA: TGTGCCAGCAGTTACTCGGGGGGCACGTACGAGCAGTACTTC; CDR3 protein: CASSYSGGTYEQYF
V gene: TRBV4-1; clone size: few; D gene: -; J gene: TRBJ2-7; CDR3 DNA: TGCGCCAGCAGCCAAGGGACCAACTCCTACGAGCAGTACTTC; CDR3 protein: CASSQGTNSYEQYF
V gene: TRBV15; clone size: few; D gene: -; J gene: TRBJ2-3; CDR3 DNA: TGTGCCACCAGCAGAGGACGTCGGGGGAGCACAGATACGCAGTATTTT; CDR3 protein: CATSRGRRGSTDTQYF
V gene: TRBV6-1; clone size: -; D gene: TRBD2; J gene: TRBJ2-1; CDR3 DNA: TGTGCCAGCAGTGTCCTTTGGGGACTAGCGGGGGGGCACAATGAGCAGTTCTTC; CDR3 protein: CASSVLWGLAGGHNEQFF
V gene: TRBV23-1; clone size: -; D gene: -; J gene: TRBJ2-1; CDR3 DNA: TGCGCCAGCAGTCAATCGCCCCTTAGGGGTGAGCAGTTCTTC; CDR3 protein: CASSQSPLRGEQFF
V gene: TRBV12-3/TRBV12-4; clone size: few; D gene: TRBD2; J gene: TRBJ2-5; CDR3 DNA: TGTGCCAGCAGTTCATTAGCGGGGGTCCAGGGGTCCCAGTACTTC; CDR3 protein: CASSSLAGVQGSQYF
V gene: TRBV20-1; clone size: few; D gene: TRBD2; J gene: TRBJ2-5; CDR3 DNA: TGCAGTGCTTTAGCGGGAGCGGGGGAGACCCAGTACTTC; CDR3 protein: CSALAGAGETQYF
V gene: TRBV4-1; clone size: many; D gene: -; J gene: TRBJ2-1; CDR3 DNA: TGCGCCAGCAGCCGAGCCAGGATCGGTGAGCAGTTCTTC; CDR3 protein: CASSRARIGEQFF
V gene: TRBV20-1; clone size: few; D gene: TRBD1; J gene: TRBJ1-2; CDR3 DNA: TGCAGTGCTAGGGTGACAGGGTTAGGCTACACCTTC; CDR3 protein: CSARVTGLGYTF
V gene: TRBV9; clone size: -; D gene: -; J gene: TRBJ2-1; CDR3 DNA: TGTGCCAGCAGCTTCCGGGACTTTCCCCAATCTGGGTACAATGAGCAGTTCTTC; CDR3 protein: CASSFRDFPQSGYNEQFF
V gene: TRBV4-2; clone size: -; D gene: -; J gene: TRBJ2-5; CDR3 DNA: TGTGCCAGCAGCCAAGATCAGGGATCGAAATTAGAGACCCAGTACTTC; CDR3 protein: CASSQDQGSKLETQYF
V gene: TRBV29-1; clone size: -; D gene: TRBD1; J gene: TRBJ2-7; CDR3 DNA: TGCAGCGTCGGGGACAGTCCCTACGAGCAGTACTTC; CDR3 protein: CSVGDSPYEQYF
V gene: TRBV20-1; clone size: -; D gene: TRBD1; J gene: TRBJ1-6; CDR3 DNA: TGCAGTGCTCGGGACCGAGGTAGACAGGGAATTTCACCCCTCCACTTT; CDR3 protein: CSARDRGRQGISPLHF
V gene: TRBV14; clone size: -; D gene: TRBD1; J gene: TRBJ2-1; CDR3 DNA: TGTGCCAGCAGCCCCAAAAGAACAGGGGGCCTGTTCTTC; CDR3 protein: CASSPKRTGGLFF
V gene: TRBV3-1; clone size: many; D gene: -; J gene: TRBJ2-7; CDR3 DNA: TGTGCCAGCAGCCAAAGGGGAATACAGGGACACGAGCAGTACTTC; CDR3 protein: CASSQRGIQGHEQYF
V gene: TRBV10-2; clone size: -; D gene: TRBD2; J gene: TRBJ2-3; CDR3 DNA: TGCGCCAGCATCCCTAGCGGTTATACAGATACGCAGTATTTT; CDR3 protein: CASIPSGYTDTQYF
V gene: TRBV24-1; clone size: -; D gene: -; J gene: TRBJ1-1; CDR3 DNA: TGTGCCACCAGTGATCCAAGACGGTCGACACGAGCTTTCTTT; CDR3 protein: CATSDPRRSTRAFF
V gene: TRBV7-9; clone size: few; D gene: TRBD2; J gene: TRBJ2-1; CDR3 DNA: TGTGCCAGCAGCTTAACGGCTAGCGGGAGGTTGGGCAATGAGCAGTTCTTC; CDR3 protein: CASSLTASGRLGNEQFF